Below are 22 T cell receptor beta chains sequenced from a single sample in a study of T cells of healthy individuals. TCRdb itself ran the 5' RACE reads through MiXCR, one entry per CDR3 protein. Of over 95,000 distinct CDR3 sequences in the sample, 15% to 20% are singletons; the top ten hold 6% to 8%. All receptors come from a human donor in good health.

This clonotype has at least ten counts. CDR3 coding DNA: TGCAGTGCTAGATTAGCGCCAGCCAAAAACATTCAGTACTTC. Protein sequence: CSARLAPAKNIQYF. The chain couples TRBV20-1 to TRBJ2-4, with D possibly TRBD2 on 5 matching bases. V dropped 2 bases and J dropped 0 bases, with 8 bases sitting between them. The CDR3 sequence is 14 residues long. Germline loops: CDR1 DFQATT, CDR2 SNEGSKA (reference sequence).

In its sample, this clonotype was seen many times. The chain employs TRBV28 and TRBJ1-1; possible D gene TRBD1, 5 bases. The ends were cut back, 6 bases at V and 8 bases at J, with 22 bases in the middle. Germline V gives CDR1 MDHEN, CDR2 SYDVKM. The CDR3 consists of 15 residues. The CDR3 DNA sequence: TGTGCCAGCAGGTTCGACAGTTTCGCTACCAGCGAAGCTTTCTTT. Translating it yields CASRFDSFATSEAFF.

The table lists this clonotype with many counts. The chain has TRBV15 and TRBJ1-5; possible D gene TRBD1, 6 bases. The length of the CDR3 is 14 residues. CDR1 LNHNV and CDR2 YYDKDF come from the germline V gene (reference sequence). V lost 8 bases and J 4 bases, leaving 15 bases between the germline ends. For the CDR3, the DNA is TGTGCCACCCAGTGGGGGGCGGGAAATCAGCCCCAGCATTTT. Protein: CATQWGAGNQPQHF.

This clonotype was found many times. The CDR3 DNA follows: TGCAGTGCCACTCATGGGTCGGGGCAGGAGACCCAGTACTTC. Translating gives CSATHGSGQETQYF. V and J are TRBV20-1 and TRBJ2-5; the D gene could be TRBD1 or TRBD2 (5 bases each). In germline, CDR1 is DFQATT, CDR2 SNEGSKA (reference sequence). Trimming cost V 6 bases and J 5 bases, with 19 bases left between them. The CDR3 consists of 14 residues.

This clonotype was observed many times. The V call is TRBV12-3 or TRBV12-4, the J call TRBJ1-2; a weak D match, TRBD1 (6 bases). Trimming shortened V by 6 bases and J by 2 bases, and 13 bases separated the two germline ends. The CDR3 is 14 amino acids. CDR3 sequence: CASREGGENYGYTF. The DNA for the CDR3 is TGTGCCAGCAGGGAGGGGGGCGAAAACTATGGCTACACCTTC.

This clonotype was detected a few times. J is TRBJ1-6 and V is TRBV7-9; D not certain. Per germline, CDR1 SEHNR and CDR2 FQNEAQ (reference sequence). With 1 base removed from V and 8 bases from J, the gap between germline ends came to 6 bases. This CDR3 has 13 residues. This CDR3 reads CASSLVEDSPLHF. CDR3 nucleotides: TGTGCCAGCAGCTTAGTTGAGGATTCACCCCTCCACTTT.

In this sample, this clonotype turned up many times. The chain links TRBV7-2 to TRBJ1-4; D is unresolved. The V end lost 6 bases, the J end lost 6 bases, and 11 bases lay between the germline ends. The length of the CDR3 is 13 residues. CDR1 is SGHTA and CDR2 is FQGNSA in the germline V gene. Here the CDR3 DNA reads TGTGCCAGCAGTCGGTGGGGAGATGAAAAACTGTTTTTT. Translating it yields CASSRWGDEKLFF.

This clonotype was counted only a few times. The V gene is TRBV10-3, the J gene TRBJ2-5; a weak D match, TRBD2 (6 bases). With 2 bases removed from V and 2 bases from J, the gap between germline ends came to 6 bases. The CDR3 is 13 residues long. From germline, CDR1 is ENHRY and CDR2 SYGVKD. CDR3 residues: CAISEGLQETQYF. CDR3 DNA: TGTGCCATCAGTGAGGGACTACAAGAGACCCAGTACTTC.

This clonotype was found many times. The chain combines TRBV2 with TRBJ1-5; D unclear. V lost 4 bases and J lost 1, with 5 bases in between. There are 13 residues in the CDR3. CDR1 and CDR2 from the germline V gene are SNHLY and FYNNEI. Here the CDR3 reads CASSGRSNQPQHF. The CDR3 DNA reads as TGTGCCAGCAGTGGGCGGAGCAATCAGCCCCAGCATTTT. Full variable domain (rest looked up from reference TRBV2 and TRBJ1-5): EPEVTQTPSHQVTQMGQEVILRCVPISNHLYFYWYRQILGQKVEFLVSFYNNEISEKSEIFDDQFSVERPDGSNFTLKIRSTKLEDSAMYFCASSGRSNQPQHFGDGTRLSIL.

This clonotype was picked up many times. The chain has TRBV29-1 and TRBJ1-5; possibly TRBD1 for D (5 bases). V was shortened by 7 bases and J by 0 bases, with 10 bases between the two germline ends. The CDR3 spans 13 residues. The germline gives CDR1 SQVTM, CDR2 ANQGSEA. DNA for the CDR3: TGCAGCGCGCGAGGGGCTAGCAATCAGCCCCAGCATTTT. Its translation is CSARGASNQPQHF.

In this sample, this clonotype turned up a few times. The rearrangement links TRBV30 to TRBJ2-3; a weak D match, TRBD1 (6 bases). V was shortened by 3 bases and J by 4 bases, with 17 bases between the two germline ends. The length of the CDR3 is 15 residues. Per germline, CDR1 GTSNPN and CDR2 SVGIG (reference sequence). In DNA, the CDR3 is TGTGCCTGGAGGTGGGGTGGTTGGGGGCCAGATACGCAGTATTTT. Translation gives CAWRWGGWGPDTQYF.

This chain uses TRBV2 with TRBJ2-4; TRBD1 matches at 10 bases. The CDR3 covers 15 residues. Germline V gene sequence: CDR1 SNHLY, CDR2 FYNNEI. The J segment lost 0 bases and the V segment lost 7 bases, leaving 3 bases of the junction unmatched. The CDR3 DNA sequence: TGTGCCAGCACGGGACAGGGGATAGCCAAAAACATTCAGTACTTC. It translates to CASTGQGIAKNIQYF. The complete variable domain, with remaining parts taken from reference TRBV2 and TRBJ2-4, reads EPEVTQTPSHQVTQMGQEVILRCVPISNHLYFYWYRQILGQKVEFLVSFYNNEISEKSEIFDDQFSVERPDGSNFTLKIRSTKLEDSAMYFCASTGQGIAKNIQYFGAGTRLSVL.

This clonotype was detected ten times or more. The rearrangement joins TRBV7-2 to TRBJ2-7; tentative D call: TRBD2 (6 bases). Germline-derived CDR1 and CDR2 are SGHTA and FQGNSA. The CDR3 contains 16 residues. V lost 2 bases and J 0 bases, leaving 14 bases between the germline ends. The DNA of the CDR3 is TGTGCCAGCAGCTTAAGAAGCGGGCCTAGCTCCTACGAGCAGTACTTC. This gives the protein CASSLRSGPSSYEQYF.

The gene calls are TRBV20-1 and TRBJ2-3; perhaps TRBD2 as D (6 bases). The CDR3 contains 15 residues. The germline V gene encodes CDR1 DFQATT and CDR2 SNEGSKA (reference sequence). V lost 6 bases and J lost 6, with 22 bases in between. The CDR3 is CSALPRRGGPDTQYF. As DNA, the CDR3 is TGCAGTGCCTTACCCCGGAGGGGAGGCCCCGATACGCAGTATTTT.

The chain carries TRBV7-9 and TRBJ2-5; D remains unclear. This CDR3 is 13 amino acids long. Trimming pared 5 bases from V and 0 bases from J, leaving 7 bases between. Germline V gene data show CDR1 as SEHNR and CDR2 as FQNEAQ (reference sequence). The CDR3, as DNA: TGTGCCAGCAGCGTCACGTACCAAGAGACCCAGTACTTC. Translated, it gives CASSVTYQETQYF.

This clonotype was seen a handful of times. J is TRBJ1-2 and V is TRBV28, with D unresolved. CDR1 MDHEN and CDR2 SYDVKM come from the germline V gene. V was cut by 3 bases and J by 3 bases, with 11 bases left in between. This CDR3 is built from 14 residues. The CDR3 nucleotides are TGTGCCAGCAGTTTCCAGGAACGACACTATGGCTACACCTTC. Encoded protein: CASSFQERHYGYTF.

This clonotype was detected ten times or more. The rearrangement uses TRBV28 and TRBJ1-2; D gene unclear. This CDR3 has 12 residues. Trimming left V 7 bases short and J 2 bases short, with 8 bases between. In germline, CDR1 is MDHEN, CDR2 SYDVKM. In DNA, the CDR3 is TGTGCCAGCACCCGGCGGAACTATGGCTACACCTTC. Translation gives CASTRRNYGYTF.

The genes are TRBV2 and TRBJ2-1, with TRBD2 matching 9 bases. Germline V gene sequence: CDR1 SNHLY, CDR2 FYNNEI. CDR3 size: 12 residues. V gave up 0 bases and J gave up 12 bases; unmatched junction bases: 0. The CDR3 spells CASSEAAGGQFF. For the CDR3, the DNA is TGTGCCAGCAGTGAAGCAGCGGGAGGGCAGTTCTTC.

This clonotype was detected a few times. The J gene is TRBJ1-1, the V gene TRBV4-3, with 9 positions matching TRBD1. The junction had 4 bases not matched to a gene; V was cut back by 3 bases and J by 11 bases. The length of the CDR3 is 12 residues. Germline-derived CDR1 and CDR2 are LGHNA and YSLEER. CDR3 DNA sequence: TGCGCCAGCAGCCAGGGGACAGGGAATGCTTTCTTT. Residues: CASSQGTGNAFF.

The sample holds many counts of this clonotype. CDR3 protein: CASSSQGSGSYEQYF. The CDR3 DNA reads TGTGCCAGCAGTTCACAGGGGTCTGGATCCTACGAGCAGTACTTC. This chain connects TRBV6-1 to TRBJ2-7; 7 bases are a match to TRBD1. CDR3 size: 15 residues. Trimming cost V 5 bases and J 1 base; bases outside gene matches: 8. Germline V gives CDR1 MNHNS, CDR2 SASEGT.

The chain has TRBV15 and TRBJ2-7, with no clear D. Trimming took 0 bases from V and 3 from J, leaving 3 bases between them. The CDR3 is 12 residues long. Looked up from germline, CDR1 is LNHNV and CDR2 is YYDKDF (reference sequence). The CDR3 DNA is TGTGCCACCAGCAGAGAAGGCTACGAGCAGTACTTC. Translating it yields CATSREGYEQYF. Combining the CDR3 with reference TRBV15 and TRBJ2-7 gives the whole variable domain DAMVIQNPRYQVTQFGKPVTLSCSQTLNHNVMYWYQQKSSQAPKLLFHYYDKDFNNEADTPDNFQSRRPNTSFCFLDIRSPGLGDTAMYLCATSREGYEQYFGPGTRLTVT.

This clonotype was seen repeatedly, ten times or more. The chain combines TRBV5-1 with TRBJ2-7; D perhaps matches TRBD1 (6 bases). This CDR3 is 13 amino acids long. Germline CDR1 is SGHRS and CDR2 is YFSETQ. The germline V and J ends were trimmed by 0 bases and 3 bases, with 7 bases remaining between them. DNA for the CDR3: TGCGCCAGCAGCTTGGTGGACAGCTACGAGCAGTACTTC. It is translated as CASSLVDSYEQYF.